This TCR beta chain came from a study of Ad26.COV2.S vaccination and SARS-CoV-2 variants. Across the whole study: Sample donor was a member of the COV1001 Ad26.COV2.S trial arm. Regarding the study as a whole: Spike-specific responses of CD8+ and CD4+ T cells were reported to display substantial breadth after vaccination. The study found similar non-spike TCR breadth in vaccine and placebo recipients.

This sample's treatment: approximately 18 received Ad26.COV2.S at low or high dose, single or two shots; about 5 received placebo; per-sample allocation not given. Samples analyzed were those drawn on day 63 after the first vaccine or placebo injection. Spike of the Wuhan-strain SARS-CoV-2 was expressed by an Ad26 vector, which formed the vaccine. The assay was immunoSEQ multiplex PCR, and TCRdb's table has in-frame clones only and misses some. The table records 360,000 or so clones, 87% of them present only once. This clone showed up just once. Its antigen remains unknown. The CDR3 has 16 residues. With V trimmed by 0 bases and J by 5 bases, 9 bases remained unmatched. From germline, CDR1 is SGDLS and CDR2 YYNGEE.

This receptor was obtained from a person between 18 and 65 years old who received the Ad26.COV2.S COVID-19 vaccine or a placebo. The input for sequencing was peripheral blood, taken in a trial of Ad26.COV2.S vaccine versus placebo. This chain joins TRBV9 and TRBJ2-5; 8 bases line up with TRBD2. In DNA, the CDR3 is TGTGCCAGCAGCGTAGAGGATACGGGAGGGGCCGAGACCCAGTACTTC. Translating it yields CASSVEDTGGAETQYF.